This TCR beta chain was sequenced for a study of blood T cell repertoires in COVID-19. Profiling relied on immunoSEQ multiplex PCR, and the TCRdb table lists in-frame clones only, not all of them. The data contain about 94,000 clones, 84% of them singletons. The sequencing sample was made of peripheral blood. This receptor was taken from a man in his sixties with acute or convalescent COVID-19.

The CDR3 bases are TGTGCCATCAGTGAGTCAAGCCGAACCGGGGAGCTGTTTTTT. Translated: CAISESSRTGELFF. The V call is TRBV10-3, the J call TRBJ2-2, with no clear D. This CDR3 has 14 amino acids. In germline, CDR1 is ENHRY, CDR2 SYGVKD. The ends were cut back, 0 bases at V and 5 bases at J, with 7 bases in the middle.